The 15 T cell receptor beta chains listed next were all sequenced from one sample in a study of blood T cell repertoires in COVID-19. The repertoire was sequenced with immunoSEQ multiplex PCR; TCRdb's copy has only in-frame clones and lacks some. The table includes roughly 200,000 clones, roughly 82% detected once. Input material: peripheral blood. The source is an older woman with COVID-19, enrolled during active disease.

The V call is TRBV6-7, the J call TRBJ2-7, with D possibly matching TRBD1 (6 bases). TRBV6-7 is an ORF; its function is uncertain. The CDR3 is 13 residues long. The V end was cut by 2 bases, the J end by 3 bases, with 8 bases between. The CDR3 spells CASSYGQSYEQYF. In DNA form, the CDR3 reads TGTGCCAGCAGTTACGGACAGAGCTACGAGCAGTACTTC.

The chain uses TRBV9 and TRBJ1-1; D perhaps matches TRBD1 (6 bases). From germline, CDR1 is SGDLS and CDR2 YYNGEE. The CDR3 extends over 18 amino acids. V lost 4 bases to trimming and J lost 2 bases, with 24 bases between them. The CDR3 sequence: CASSPIYREGRKNTEAFF. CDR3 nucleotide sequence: TGTGCCAGCAGCCCGATTTACAGGGAGGGTCGTAAAAACACTGAAGCTTTCTTT. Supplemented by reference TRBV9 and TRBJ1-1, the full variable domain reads DSGVTQTPKHLITATGQRVTLRCSPRSGDLSVYWYQQSLDQGLQFLIQYYNGEERAKGNILERFSAQQFPDLHSELNLSSLELGDSALYFCASSPIYREGRKNTEAFFGQGTRLTVV.

Here the CDR3 DNA reads TGTGCCAGCAGCTTAGAGTCAGGGGGCGGGTATGGCTACACCTTC. This gives the protein CASSLESGGGYGYTF. The gene calls are TRBV7-2 and TRBJ1-2; 8 bases fit TRBD1. The V segment lost 1 base and the J segment 5 bases; nucleotides outside the gene matches: 6. The CDR3 loop spans 15 amino acids. Germline lookup yields CDR1 SGHTA and CDR2 FQGNSA.

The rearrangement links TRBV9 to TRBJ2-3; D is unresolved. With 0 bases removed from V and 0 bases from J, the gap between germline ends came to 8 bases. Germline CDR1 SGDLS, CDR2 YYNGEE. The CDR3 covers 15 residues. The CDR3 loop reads CASSVATGSTDTQYF. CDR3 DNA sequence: TGTGCCAGCAGCGTAGCTACCGGGAGCACAGATACGCAGTATTTT. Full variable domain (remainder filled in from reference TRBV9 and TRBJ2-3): DSGVTQTPKHLITATGQRVTLRCSPRSGDLSVYWYQQSLDQGLQFLIQYYNGEERAKGNILERFSAQQFPDLHSELNLSSLELGDSALYFCASSVATGSTDTQYFGPGTRLTVL.

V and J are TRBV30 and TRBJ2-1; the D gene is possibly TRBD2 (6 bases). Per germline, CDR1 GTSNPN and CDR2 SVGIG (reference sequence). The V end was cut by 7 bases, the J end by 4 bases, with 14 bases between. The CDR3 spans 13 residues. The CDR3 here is CAYRGDSYNEQFF. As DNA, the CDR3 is TGTGCCTACAGAGGGGACTCTTACAATGAGCAGTTCTTC.

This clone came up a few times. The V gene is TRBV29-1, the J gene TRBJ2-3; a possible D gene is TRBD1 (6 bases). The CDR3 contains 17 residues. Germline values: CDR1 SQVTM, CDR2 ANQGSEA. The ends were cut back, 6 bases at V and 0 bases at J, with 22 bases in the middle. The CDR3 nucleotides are TGCAGCGTCTTGGTTCCCTTTGGACAGAGGAGCACAGATACGCAGTATTTT. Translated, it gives CSVLVPFGQRSTDTQYF.

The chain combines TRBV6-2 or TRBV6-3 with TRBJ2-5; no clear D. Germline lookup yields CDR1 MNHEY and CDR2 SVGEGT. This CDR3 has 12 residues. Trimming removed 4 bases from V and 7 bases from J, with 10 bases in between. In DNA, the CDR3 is TGTGCCAGCAGTTTTCCCCTAGGGACCCAGTACTTC. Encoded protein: CASSFPLGTQYF.

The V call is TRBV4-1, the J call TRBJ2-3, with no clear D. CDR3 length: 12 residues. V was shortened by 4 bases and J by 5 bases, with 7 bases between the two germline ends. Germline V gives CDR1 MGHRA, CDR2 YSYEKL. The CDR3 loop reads CASSPTGDTQYF. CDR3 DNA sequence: TGCGCCAGCAGCCCAACCGGAGATACGCAGTATTTT.

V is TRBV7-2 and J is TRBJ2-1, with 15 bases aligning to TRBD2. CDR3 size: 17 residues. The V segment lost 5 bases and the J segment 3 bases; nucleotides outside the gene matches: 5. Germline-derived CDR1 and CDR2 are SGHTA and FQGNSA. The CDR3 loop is CASSARTSGRVYNEQFF. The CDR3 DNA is TGTGCCAGCAGCGCAAGGACTAGCGGGAGGGTCTACAATGAGCAGTTCTTC. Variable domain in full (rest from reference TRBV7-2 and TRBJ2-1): GAGVSQSPSNKVTEKGKDVELRCDPISGHTALYWYRQSLGQGLEFLIYFQGNSAPDKSGLPSDRFSAERTGGSVSTLTIQRTQQEDSAVYLCASSARTSGRVYNEQFFGPGTRLTVL.

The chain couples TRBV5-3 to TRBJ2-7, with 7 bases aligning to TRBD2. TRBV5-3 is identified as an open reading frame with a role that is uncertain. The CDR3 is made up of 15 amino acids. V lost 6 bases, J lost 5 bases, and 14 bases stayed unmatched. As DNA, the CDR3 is TGTGCCAGAACCCCGTTGGGGGGGAGAGGAAACGAGCAGTACTTC. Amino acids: CARTPLGGRGNEQYF.

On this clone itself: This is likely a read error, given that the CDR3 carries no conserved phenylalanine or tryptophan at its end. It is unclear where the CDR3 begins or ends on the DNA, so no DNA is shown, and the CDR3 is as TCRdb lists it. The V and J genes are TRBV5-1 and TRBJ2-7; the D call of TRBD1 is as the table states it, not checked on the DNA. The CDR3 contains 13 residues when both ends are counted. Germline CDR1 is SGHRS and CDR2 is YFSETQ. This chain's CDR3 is CASSPFPGTGLYI.

In DNA form, the CDR3 reads TGCGCCAGCAGCTTGGAAACAGGGGGGGCGAACACCGGGGAGCTGTTTTTT. This gives the protein CASSLETGGANTGELFF. V gene TRBV5-1 combines with J gene TRBJ2-2; possible D gene TRBD1, 8 bases. The V gene's germline CDR1 is SGHRS and CDR2 YFSETQ. V lost 0 bases to trimming and J lost 0 bases, with 12 bases between them. The CDR3 length is 17 residues. Supplemented by reference TRBV5-1 and TRBJ2-2, the full variable domain reads KAGVTQTPRYLIKTRGQQVTLSCSPISGHRSVSWYQQTPGQGLQFLFEYFSETQRNKGNFPGRFSGRQFSNSRSEMNVSTLELGDSALYLCASSLETGGANTGELFFGEGSRLTVL.

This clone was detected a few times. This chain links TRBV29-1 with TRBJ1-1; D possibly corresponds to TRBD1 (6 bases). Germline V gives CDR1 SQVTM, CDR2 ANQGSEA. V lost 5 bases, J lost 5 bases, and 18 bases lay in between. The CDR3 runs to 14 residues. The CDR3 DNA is TGCAGCGTTACCTTACACTCAGGGGTAACTGAAGCTTTCTTT. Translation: CSVTLHSGVTEAFF.

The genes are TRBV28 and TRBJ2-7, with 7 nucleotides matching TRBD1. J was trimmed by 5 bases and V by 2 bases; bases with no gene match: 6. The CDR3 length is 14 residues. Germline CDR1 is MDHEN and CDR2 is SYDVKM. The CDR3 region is CASSLPGTDDEQYF. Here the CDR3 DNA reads TGTGCCAGCAGTTTACCCGGGACAGATGACGAGCAGTACTTC.

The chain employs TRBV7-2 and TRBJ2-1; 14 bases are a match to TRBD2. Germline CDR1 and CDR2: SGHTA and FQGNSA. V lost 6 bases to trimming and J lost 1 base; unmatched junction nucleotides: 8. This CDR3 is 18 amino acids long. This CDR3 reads CASSTGLAGAGSYNEQFF. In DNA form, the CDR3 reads TGTGCCAGCAGTACGGGACTAGCGGGAGCCGGGTCCTACAATGAGCAGTTCTTC. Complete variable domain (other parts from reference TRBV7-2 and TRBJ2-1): GAGVSQSPSNKVTEKGKDVELRCDPISGHTALYWYRQSLGQGLEFLIYFQGNSAPDKSGLPSDRFSAERTGGSVSTLTIQRTQQEDSAVYLCASSTGLAGAGSYNEQFFGPGTRLTVL.